The clone carrying this T cell receptor (beta chain) was found many times. It was roughly 10 milliliters of peripheral blood that were drawn from each donor. The data were taken from a study of blood T cells in healthy people across ages. It was with a sample-barcoded 5' primer and a J-beta primer mix that a second PCR of roughly 7 to 12 cycles was run. MiXCR was run by TCRdb on the 5' RACE reads, yielding one entry per CDR3 protein. The sample lists approximately 680,000 distinct CDR3 sequences; approximately 31% were seen once. Germline CDR1 reads SGHTA; CDR2 reads FQGNSA. This CDR3 contains 17 residues. The junction had 9 bases not matched to a gene; V was cut back by 1 base and J by 8 bases.

The sequencing sample was made of blood. The J gene is TRBJ2-1, the V gene TRBV7-2; the match to TRBD2 covers 12 bases. The sequence derives from a woman aged 80 or over in good health. DNA of the CDR3: TGTGCCAGCAGCTTAGGGGATGGGCTAGCGGGGGGGTATGAGCAGTTCTTC. Its protein product is CASSLGDGLAGGYEQFF.